One sample yielded the 17 T cell receptor beta chains listed below, sequenced in a study of CD8 T cells in ankylosing spondylitis. TCRdb processed the 5' RACE reads anew with MiXCR; each CDR3 protein has one entry. The sample has about 240,000 distinct CDR3 sequences, approximately 8.4% seen once; the top ten hold 4.5% to 5%. The sequenced sample was blood, either unsorted or a sorted T cell fraction (not recorded which). The receptors were gathered from a female donor with ankylosing spondylitis or in good health (not recorded which).

This clonotype has a count of ten or more. The gene calls are TRBV7-2 and TRBJ2-2; no definite D call. Per germline, CDR1 SGHTA and CDR2 FQGNSA. The CDR3 is 16 residues long. The V gene lost 0 bases and the J gene lost 7 bases, with 15 bases spanning the gap. The CDR3 protein is CASSLAFLTTGGELFF. CDR3 DNA: TGTGCCAGCAGCTTAGCGTTTTTAACTACGGGCGGGGAGCTGTTTTTT.

This clonotype was picked up many times. The chain is built from TRBV18 and TRBJ1-1; TRBD1 is a possible D gene (5 bases). Trimming shortened V by 1 base and J by 1 base, and 7 bases separated the two germline ends. The CDR3 sequence is 14 residues long. Germline CDR1 reads KGHSH; CDR2 reads LQKENI. CDR3 DNA sequence: TGTGCCAGCTCACCACGGGGGGAGAACACTGAAGCTTTCTTT. It translates to CASSPRGENTEAFF.

This chain joins TRBV7-2 and TRBJ1-5; D gene uncertain. The germline V gene has CDR1 SGHTA and CDR2 FQGNSA. With 0 bases removed from V and 2 bases from J, the gap between germline ends came to 8 bases. This CDR3 spans 15 amino acids. The CDR3 DNA follows: TGTGCCAGCAGCTTAGCGATGCCCGGCAATCAGCCCCAGCATTTT. It specifies CASSLAMPGNQPQHF. Full variable domain (missing parts from reference TRBV7-2 and TRBJ1-5): GAGVSQSPSNKVTEKGKDVELRCDPISGHTALYWYRQSLGQGLEFLIYFQGNSAPDKSGLPSDRFSAERTGGSVSTLTIQRTQQEDSAVYLCASSLAMPGNQPQHFGDGTRLSIL.

This clonotype was detected ten times or more. Written as DNA, the CDR3 is TGCGCCAGCAGCTTGGAACTGAGCACAGATACGCAGTATTTT. Protein sequence: CASSLELSTDTQYF. This sequence joins TRBV5-1 and TRBJ2-3; D unresolved. Trimming took 0 bases from V and 0 from J, leaving 5 bases between them. The germline gives CDR1 SGHRS, CDR2 YFSETQ. CDR3 length: 14 residues.

Many counts were recorded for this clonotype. The chain uses TRBV20-1 and TRBJ2-1, with D possibly matching TRBD2 (6 bases). The CDR3 covers 18 residues. The V gene's germline CDR1 is DFQATT and CDR2 SNEGSKA (reference sequence). Trimming took off 0 bases at V and 4 bases at J, with 22 bases between the two ends. CDR3 coding DNA: TGCAGTGCTAGAGATCTAAGGGGACTCACGCAGTGGTACAATGAGCAGTTCTTC. This sequence encodes CSARDLRGLTQWYNEQFF.

This clonotype was observed a few times. One base away lies a much larger clone, so this may be a sequencing read error. This chain connects TRBV7-9 to TRBJ2-2; a possible D gene is TRBD2 (6 bases). CDR3 length: 16 amino acids. The germline gives CDR1 SEHNR, CDR2 FQNEAQ (reference sequence). This CDR3 reads CSSSYSGGMNTGELFF. Here the CDR3 DNA reads TGTTCCAGCAGCTATTCCGGGGGAATGAACACCGGGGAGCTGTTTTTT.

About this clonotype itself: This may be a read error: a much more frequent sequence differs by one nucleotide. This chain links TRBV19 with TRBJ1-1; no firm D call. This CDR3 is 14 amino acids long. CDR1 is LNHDA and CDR2 is SQIVND in the germline V gene (reference sequence). CDR3 protein: CACSTDTANTEAFF. In DNA form, the CDR3 reads TGTGCCTGTAGTACCGACACCGCGAACACTGAAGCTTTCTTT. The entire variable domain, with the rest obtained from reference TRBV19 and TRBJ1-1, is as follows: DGGITQSPKYLFRKEGQNVTLSCEQNLNHDAMYWYRQDPGQGLRLIYYSQIVNDFQKGDIAEGYSVSREKKESFPLTVTSAQKNPTAFYLCACSTDTANTEAFFGQGTRLTVV.

The table lists this clonotype with many counts. The V and J genes are TRBV7-8 and TRBJ1-2; D perhaps matches TRBD1 (5 bases). Germline lookup yields CDR1 SGHVS and CDR2 FQNEAQ. V shed 5 bases and J shed 5 bases, with 15 bases lying between them. The CDR3 loop spans 14 amino acids. The CDR3 DNA reads as TGTGCCAGCAGCGAATCAAGGGGCGCATATGGCTACACCTTC. The encoded protein is CASSESRGAYGYTF. The complete variable domain, with remaining parts taken from reference TRBV7-8 and TRBJ1-2, reads GAGVSQSPRYKVAKRGQDVALRCDPISGHVSLFWYQQALGQGPEFLTYFQNEAQLDKSGLPSDRFFAERPEGSVSTLKIQRTQQEDSAVYLCASSESRGAYGYTFGSGTRLTVV.

This clonotype was found many times. The J gene is TRBJ2-4, the V gene TRBV12-3 or TRBV12-4; 7 nucleotides agree with TRBD2. This CDR3 has 14 residues. After removal of 3 bases from V and 7 bases from J, the junction contained 6 bases not matched to a gene. CDR3 in amino acids: CASSLERDVNIQYF. The CDR3 DNA follows: TGTGCCAGCAGTTTGGAGCGGGATGTGAACATTCAGTACTTC.

This clonotype has ten or more counts. The gene calls are TRBV4-1 and TRBJ2-7, with no clear D. There are 15 residues in the CDR3. Trimming stripped 1 base from V and 2 bases from J, with 12 bases between. Germline V gene sequence: CDR1 MGHRA, CDR2 YSYEKL. CDR3 nucleotides: TGCGCCAGCAGCCAAGGATCCGTAAGAACCTACGAGCAGTACTTC. Translated: CASSQGSVRTYEQYF.

At least ten counts were recorded for this clonotype. This chain uses TRBV5-1 with TRBJ1-5; possibly TRBD1 for D (6 bases). V lost 4 bases and J lost 3, with 8 bases in between. Per the germline V gene, CDR1 is SGHRS and CDR2 is YFSETQ. The CDR3 covers 13 residues. CDR3 sequence (DNA): TGCGCCAGCAGCACAGGGCCCAATCAGCCCCAGCATTTT. Residues: CASSTGPNQPQHF.

This clonotype was seen repeatedly, ten times or more. This chain links TRBV24-1 with TRBJ2-1; tentative D call: TRBD2 (5 bases). The CDR3 is made up of 15 amino acids. Germline V gene lookup returns CDR1 KGHDR and CDR2 SFDVKD. V lost 3 bases and J lost 0, with 8 bases in between. In DNA, the CDR3 is TGTGCCACCAGTGATCCCAGCGGCTCCTACAATGAGCAGTTCTTC. This translates into CATSDPSGSYNEQFF.

This clonotype has at least ten counts. The rearrangement joins TRBV7-2 to TRBJ2-3, with 11 bases aligning to TRBD2. V dropped 4 bases and J dropped 6; count of bases not matched to a gene: 12. The CDR3 runs to 17 residues. Looked up from germline, CDR1 is SGHTA and CDR2 is FQGNSA. As DNA, the CDR3 is TGTGCCAGCAGCTACCTAGGGGGACTAGCGGTGGGTGATACGCAGTATTTT. Its translation is CASSYLGGLAVGDTQYF.

Many counts were recorded for this clonotype. The chain employs TRBV5-1 and TRBJ2-7; tentative D call: TRBD1 (6 bases). Trimming removed 4 bases from V and 5 bases from J, with 7 bases in between. This CDR3 spans 11 amino acids. In germline, CDR1 is SGHRS, CDR2 YFSETQ. CDR3 sequence reads: CASSGGHEQYF. CDR3 DNA sequence: TGCGCCAGCAGCGGGGGCCACGAGCAGTACTTC.

This clonotype was counted at least ten times. The chain links TRBV20-1 to TRBJ2-3; TRBD2 matches 14 bases. The V gene's germline CDR1 is DFQATT and CDR2 SNEGSKA (reference sequence). J lost 0 bases, V lost 4 bases, and 12 bases had no gene match. This CDR3 is built from 19 residues. This chain's CDR3 is CSATPGLAGVLGSTDTQYF. CDR3 bases: TGCAGTGCTACGCCGGGACTAGCGGGAGTGTTGGGTAGCACAGATACGCAGTATTTT.

This clonotype was counted at least ten times. The J gene is TRBJ2-7, the V gene TRBV5-1; TRBD1 matches 7 bases. The CDR3 totals 16 residues. V lost 0 bases to trimming and J lost 3 bases; unmatched junction nucleotides: 9. The germline V gene encodes CDR1 SGHRS and CDR2 YFSETQ. CDR3 nucleotides: TGCGCCAGCAGCTTGGGAACGGACAGGCCGATCTACGAGCAGTACTTC. Protein: CASSLGTDRPIYEQYF.

This clonotype showed up just a few times. This sequence joins TRBV29-1 and TRBJ2-7, with 7 bases aligning to TRBD1. Germline lookup yields CDR1 SQVTM and CDR2 ANQGSEA. CDR3 size: 14 residues. The ends lost 4 bases at V and 6 bases at J; junction bases unmatched: 12. The CDR3 protein is CSVGLTGRFTEQYF. CDR3 in DNA: TGCAGCGTTGGTCTGACAGGGCGGTTCACCGAGCAGTACTTC.